The clone carrying this T cell receptor (beta chain) was seen at least ten times. Its antigen remains unidentified. The V gene lost 11 bases and the J gene lost 0 bases, with 14 bases spanning the gap. In germline, CDR1 is MNHEY, CDR2 SVGEGT. CDR3 length equals 14 residues. The data were taken from a study of Graves' ophthalmopathy and Graves' hyperthyroidism. Study observations and caveats: Using a 13-signature model, the authors split ophthalmopathy from stable hyperthyroidism, with approximately 88% sensitivity and approximately 81% specificity. Most expanded thyroid clonotypes above 0.001 frequency also appeared in blood.

Disease in donors with ophthalmopathy had moderate-to-severe activity, CAS ≥3, NOSPECS ≥4 and under 3 months' duration. Using RNA transcripts, the TCR beta CDR3 regions were amplified. In the first round, RT-PCR was carried out with HTBI primers, and a multiplex PCR formed the second round. TCRdb fed the multiplex PCR reads into MiXCR, producing one record per CDR3 protein. The data hold about 200,000 distinct CDR3 sequences, with over 25% observed a single time. The sequenced sample was peripheral blood. This chain connects TRBV6-2 or TRBV6-3 to TRBJ1-5, with D tentatively TRBD1 (5 bases). The TCR sequence derives from a man aged 50 to 59 with Graves' ophthalmopathy. DNA of the CDR3: TGTGCCGCAGGGTTCGGGCATAGCAATCAGCCCCAGCATTTT. Translation: CAAGFGHSNQPQHF.